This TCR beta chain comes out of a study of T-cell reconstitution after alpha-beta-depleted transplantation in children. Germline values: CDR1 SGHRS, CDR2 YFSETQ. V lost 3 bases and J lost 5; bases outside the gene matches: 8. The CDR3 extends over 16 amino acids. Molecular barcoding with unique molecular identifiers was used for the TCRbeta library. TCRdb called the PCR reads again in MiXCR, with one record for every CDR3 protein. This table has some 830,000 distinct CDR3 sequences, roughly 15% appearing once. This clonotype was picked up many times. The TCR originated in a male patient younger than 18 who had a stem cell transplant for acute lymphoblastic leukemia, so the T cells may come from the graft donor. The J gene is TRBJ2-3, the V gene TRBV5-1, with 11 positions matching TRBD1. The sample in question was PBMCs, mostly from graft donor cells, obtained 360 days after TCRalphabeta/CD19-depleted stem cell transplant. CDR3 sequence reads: CASSSWTGGRQDTQYF. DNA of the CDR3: TGCGCCAGCAGCTCATGGACAGGGGGCCGGCAAGATACGCAGTATTTT.